These 29 T cell receptor beta chains came from one sample sequenced in a study of blood T cells in healthy people across ages (dated by TCRdb to the mid-2010s). To prepare the library, 5' RACE was applied. For sequencing, an Illumina HiSeq 2500 was employed. A second PCR of about 6 to 11 cycles was performed with a sample-barcoded 5' primer and a J-beta primer mix. Starting from the raw public reads, TCRdb applied fastp trimming at Q25, assembled clones with MiXCR and retained in-frame beta chains. Each record represents a unique CDR3 protein, reported with the most common genes and DNA among its rows. The sample table contains around 670,000 distinct CDR3 sequences; only one count was recorded for approximately 30% of them. In total, the top ten clones hold around 14% of the sample. Sequencing input: blood. The receptors come from an elderly woman in good health.

This chain connects TRBV20-1 to TRBJ2-3; TRBD2 is a possible D gene (6 bases). The CDR3 sequence is 13 residues long. Trimming took off 1 base at V and 3 bases at J, with 8 bases between the two ends. Germline lookup yields CDR1 DFQATT and CDR2 SNEGSKA (reference sequence). CDR3 nucleotide sequence: TGCAGTGCTAGAGTTGGGGGGACAGATACGCAGTATTTT. This codes for CSARVGGTDTQYF.

This sequence joins TRBV20-1 and TRBJ2-4; D might be TRBD1 (6 bases). The end of the DNA is better explained by TRBJ2-7, so the J call may be wrong. The CDR3 has 13 amino acids. The germline V gene has CDR1 DFQATT and CDR2 SNEGSKA (reference sequence). Written as DNA, the CDR3 is TGCAGTGCTCAGGGGACCTTAGACTACGAGCAGTACTTC. Protein sequence: CSAQGTLDYEQYF.

This chain joins TRBV7-9 and TRBJ1-2; possible D gene TRBD1, 6 bases. Germline V lookup: CDR1 SEHNR, CDR2 FQNEAQ (reference sequence). The V gene lost 6 bases and the J gene lost 0 bases, with 14 bases spanning the gap. CDR3 size: 15 residues. The CDR3 loop reads CASRGSWTANYGYTF. Written as DNA, the CDR3 is TGTGCCAGCAGGGGGTCATGGACAGCTAACTATGGCTACACCTTC.

This clonotype has a count of ten or more. Here the CDR3 reads CASSLVGNYEQYF. The DNA for the CDR3 is TGTGCCAGCAGCTTAGTAGGGAACTACGAGCAGTACTTC. The chain combines TRBV7-2 with TRBJ2-7; D is uncertain. The CDR3 spans 13 residues. The V gene lost 1 base and the J gene lost 3 bases, with 7 bases spanning the gap. Germline CDR1 reads SGHTA; CDR2 reads FQGNSA.

The gene calls are TRBV12-3 or TRBV12-4 and TRBJ2-3; 8 positions agree with TRBD2. The CDR3 runs to 16 residues. V lost 6 bases to trimming and J lost 4 bases; unmatched junction nucleotides: 12. The CDR3 region has the DNA TGTGCCAGCAGGGGATCAGCGGGAGTGCGCGCAGATACGCAGTATTTT. It encodes CASRGSAGVRADTQYF.

The chain carries TRBV6-6 and TRBJ1-3; a weak D match, TRBD1 (5 bases). Germline loops: CDR1 MNHNY, CDR2 SVGAGI (reference sequence). The CDR3 has 15 amino acids. V lost 8 bases to trimming and J lost 0 bases, with 14 bases between them. CDR3 in DNA: TGTGCCAGCGTTGTACTGGGGGTCTCTGGAAACACCATATATTTT. It is translated as CASVVLGVSGNTIYF.

The chain recombines TRBV12-3 or TRBV12-4 with TRBJ2-7; 10 positions match TRBD2. The junction had 4 bases not matched to a gene; V was cut back by 5 bases and J by 0 bases. This CDR3 is built from 15 residues. The CDR3 region is CASSLSGRFSYEQYF. The DNA of the CDR3 is TGTGCCAGCAGTCTTAGCGGGAGGTTCTCCTACGAGCAGTACTTC.

The table lists this clonotype with a few counts. This chain joins TRBV6-6 and TRBJ1-2, with D uncertain. The CDR3 length is 12 residues. Germline CDR1 and CDR2: MNHNY and SVGAGI (reference sequence). Trimming stripped 8 bases from V and 3 bases from J, with 10 bases between. The CDR3 coding sequence is TGTGCCAGCGCACTACTTGACTATGGCTACACCTTC. Its protein is CASALLDYGYTF.

This clonotype turned up a few times. The CDR3 nucleotides read TGTGCCAGCAGCGCAGGGGACAGGGGGCGGTCACGGTATGGCTACACCTTC. This gives the protein CASSAGDRGRSRYGYTF. The chain links TRBV7-3 to TRBJ1-2; TRBD1 agrees at 12 bases. With 5 bases clipped from V and 5 bases from J, the junction kept 12 bases outside the gene matches. CDR1 SGHTA and CDR2 FQGTGA come from the germline V gene. The CDR3 consists of 17 residues.

This clonotype was recorded many times. The chain uses TRBV6-4 and TRBJ1-2; a weak D match, TRBD1 (5 bases). CDR1 MRHNA and CDR2 SNTAGT come from the germline V gene. Trimming pared 10 bases from V and 6 bases from J, leaving 12 bases between. The CDR3 sequence is 11 residues long. DNA of the CDR3: TGTGCCAACACAGGATCAAATGGCTACACCTTC. It is translated as CANTGSNGYTF.

This clonotype was counted ten times or more. This chain joins TRBV20-1 and TRBJ2-7; maybe TRBD1 (6 bases). Germline-derived CDR1 and CDR2 are DFQATT and SNEGSKA (reference sequence). The CDR3 length is 15 residues. The V gene lost 6 bases and the J gene lost 3 bases, with 21 bases spanning the gap. The CDR3, as DNA: TGCAGTGCACCCGTCTTCGACAGGTTCGACTACGAGCAGTACTTC. This encodes CSAPVFDRFDYEQYF.

This clonotype was picked up many times. This chain joins TRBV4-1 and TRBJ2-1; maybe TRBD1 (5 bases). V was pared by 4 bases and J by 4 bases, with 14 bases between. The CDR3 contains 15 residues. Germline V gene data show CDR1 as MGHRA and CDR2 as YSYEKL. CDR3 DNA sequence: TGCGCCAGCAGCCTATTCGGACAAGAGTACAATGAGCAGTTCTTC. Protein: CASSLFGQEYNEQFF.

For this clonotype: A read error is possible here, since a much larger clone lies one base away. This rearrangement joins TRBV20-1 to TRBJ2-5; 7 nucleotides align to TRBD1. V lost 3 bases, J lost 11 bases, and 6 bases stayed unmatched. The CDR3 length is 11 residues. The germline gives CDR1 DFQATT, CDR2 SNEGSKA (reference sequence). CDR3 protein: CSARTGNEQYF. The CDR3 region has the DNA TGCAGTGCTAGGACAGGGAATGAGCAGTACTTC.

The rearrangement uses TRBV3-1 and TRBJ2-7; D not certain. The DNA end lines up better with TRBJ2-5; the J call may be wrong. The CDR3 has 17 residues. The V gene's germline CDR1 is LGHDT and CDR2 YNNKEL (reference sequence). The CDR3 reads CASSQAGLQQGGETQYF. CDR3 coding DNA: TGTGCCAGCAGCCAAGCGGGCCTCCAGCAAGGTGGGGAGACCCAGTACTTC.

As for this clonotype: A much larger clone lies one base from this, so it may be a read error. The chain is built from TRBV20-1 and TRBJ2-5; D possibly corresponds to TRBD2 (5 bases). CDR1 is DFQATT and CDR2 is SNEGSKA in the germline V gene (reference sequence). The CDR3 has 13 amino acids. CDR3 nucleotide sequence: TGCAGTACTAGTCCTTATTACCAAGAGACCCAGTACTTC. Amino acids: CSTSPYYQETQYF.

The genes are TRBV7-9 and TRBJ1-5, with D unresolved. Trimming took off 1 base at V and 7 bases at J, with 14 bases between the two ends. From germline, CDR1 is SEHNR and CDR2 FQNEAQ (reference sequence). The CDR3 loop spans 15 amino acids. CDR3 sequence (DNA): TGTGCCAGCAGCTTAGATGGAGAGGGAGACCAGCCCCAGCATTTT. It yields the protein CASSLDGEGDQPQHF.

Ten or more counts support this clonotype. This chain uses TRBV7-2 with TRBJ2-6; D may be TRBD1 or TRBD2 (5 bases each). In germline, CDR1 is SGHTA, CDR2 FQGNSA. This CDR3 spans 17 amino acids. The V end was cut by 5 bases, the J end by 0 bases, with 14 bases between. The CDR3 loop is CASSTGAIPSGANVLTF. CDR3 nucleotide sequence: TGTGCCAGCAGCACCGGGGCTATCCCCTCTGGGGCCAACGTCCTGACTTTC.

About this clonotype: Being one base from a much bigger clone, this may be a read error. The chain is built from TRBV5-6 and TRBJ1-2; D is uncertain. Trimming cost V 2 bases and J 13 bases, with 12 bases left between them. The V gene's germline CDR1 is SGHDT and CDR2 YYEEEE. The CDR3 is 11 residues long. In nucleotides, the CDR3 is TGTGCCAGCAGCTTTGAGGCAGCCCGCACCTTC. Protein: CASSFEAARTF.

The sample holds a few counts of this clonotype. The CDR3 sequence is CASRSGTTSPQHF. CDR3 nucleotides: TGTGCCAGCAGATCCGGGACCACTTCCCCCCAGCATTTT. This sequence joins TRBV2 and TRBJ1-5; tentative D call: TRBD1 (5 bases). The CDR3 length is 13 residues. V shed 6 bases and J shed 10 bases, with 16 bases lying between them. Per the germline V gene, CDR1 is SNHLY and CDR2 is FYNNEI. The entire variable domain, with the rest obtained from reference TRBV2 and TRBJ1-5, is as follows: EPEVTQTPSHQVTQMGQEVILRCVPISNHLYFYWYRQILGQKVEFLVSFYNNEISEKSEIFDDQFSVERPDGSNFTLKIRSTKLEDSAMYFCASRSGTTSPQHFGDGTRLSIL.

In this sample, this clonotype turned up a few times. CDR3: CASSLDATGVYNEQYF. In nucleotides, the CDR3 is TGTGCCAGCAGCTTAGACGCGACAGGGGTCTACAATGAGCAGTACTTC. The gene calls are TRBV7-2 and TRBJ2-7; 8 bases agree with TRBD1. This CDR3 region has 16 residues. Germline V gene sequence: CDR1 SGHTA, CDR2 FQGNSA. The V segment lost 1 base and the J segment 7 bases; nucleotides outside the gene matches: 12.

This clonotype was detected ten times or more. The chain recombines TRBV6-2 or TRBV6-3 with TRBJ2-7, with 7 bases aligning to TRBD1. J lost 2 bases, V lost 6 bases, and 1 base had no gene match. CDR1 is MNHEY, CDR2 SVGEGT, per germline. The CDR3 runs to 12 residues. Here the CDR3 reads CASRTGTYEQYF. The CDR3 bases are TGTGCCAGCAGGACAGGGACCTACGAGCAGTACTTC.

This clonotype appeared a few times. The chain recombines TRBV18 with TRBJ1-5; TRBD1 agrees at 7 bases. Germline CDR1 and CDR2: KGHSH and LQKENI. The CDR3 covers 13 residues. V was pared by 6 bases and J by 9 bases, with 8 bases of the junction left unmatched. The chain's CDR3 is CASSIDRDRPQHF. CDR3 bases: TGTGCCAGCTCTATCGACAGGGATCGGCCCCAGCATTTT.

This clonotype was detected many times. One end of the junction varies from germline; a read error may be responsible. This chain uses TRBV29-1 with TRBJ2-1; 9 bases match TRBD2. Germline CDR1 and CDR2: SQVTM and ANQGSEA. The CDR3 spans 16 residues. CDR3 residues: CSVGGGAGGSHNEQFF. The CDR3 DNA reads TGCAGCGTTGGAGGTGGAGCGGGGGGCTCCCACAATGAGCAGTTCTTC.

This clonotype occurred many times. This rearrangement joins TRBV6-2 or TRBV6-3 to TRBJ2-5; D uncertain. The CDR3 runs 13 residues. Per germline, CDR1 MNHEY and CDR2 SVGEGT. V was trimmed by 7 bases and J by 7 bases, leaving 16 bases between them. The CDR3 loop is CASTPAPGGTQYF. In DNA form, the CDR3 reads TGTGCCAGCACCCCCGCGCCAGGCGGGACCCAGTACTTC.

Notes on this clonotype: An end of the junction does not agree with germline; a read error may underlie this. The rearrangement links TRBV5-6 to TRBJ2-6; TRBD2 might be the D (6 bases). CDR3 length: 15 amino acids. The germline V gene has CDR1 SGHDT and CDR2 YYEEEE. DNA for the CDR3: TGTGCCAGCAGCCTAGGAGGGACTGGGGCCGACGTCCTGACTTTC. Encoded protein: CASSLGGTGADVLTF.

The V and J genes are TRBV7-6 and TRBJ2-7; tentatively, D is TRBD1 (6 bases). The CDR3 has 16 amino acids. Germline CDR1 SGHVS, CDR2 FNYEAQ. V lost 7 bases, J lost 1 base, and 20 bases lay in between. The CDR3 nucleotides read TGTGCCAGCACCAAACCAGCAGGGGACGGGTCCTACGAGCAGTACTTC. It codes for CASTKPAGDGSYEQYF.

Points on this clonotype: It may be a read error: a sequence one base away is much more abundant. The chain couples TRBV5-1 to TRBJ2-5; TRBD2 aligns across 8 bases. The CDR3 loop spans 14 amino acids. CDR1 SGHRS and CDR2 YFSETQ come from the germline V gene. V shed 5 bases and J 2 bases; nucleotides not matched to a gene: 5. CDR3 loop: CASSSGGSQETQYF. The CDR3, as DNA: TGCGCCAGCAGTTCGGGGGGGTCGCAAGAGACCCAGTACTTC.

This chain joins TRBV5-1 and TRBJ2-5; perhaps D is TRBD1 or TRBD2 (5 bases each). CDR1 is SGHRS, CDR2 YFSETQ, per germline. This CDR3 region has 15 residues. The V and J ends lost 4 bases and 2 bases respectively, with 15 bases between them. CDR3 bases: TGCGCCAGCAGCCCCCTGGGGACGATGCAAGAGACCCAGTACTTC. This translates into CASSPLGTMQETQYF.

This clonotype was counted only a few times. The chain carries TRBV7-2 and TRBJ1-6; D is unresolved. The CDR3 runs 15 residues. V lost 2 bases to trimming and J lost 8 bases, with 13 bases between them. Germline assignment: CDR1 SGHTA and CDR2 FQGNSA. CDR3 sequence reads: CASSLTEGYYSPLHF. The CDR3 nucleotides are TGTGCCAGCAGCTTAACAGAAGGGTACTATTCACCCCTCCACTTT.